This TCR beta chain was retrieved from a study of CD8 T cells in ankylosing spondylitis. Notes on the study in general: CD8+ disease-linked clones were present at relatively low frequencies in blood. In the blood and synovial fluid of reactive arthritis, some motif variants had been previously reported.

TCRdb re-called the 5' RACE reads with MiXCR, one entry per CDR3 protein. The repertoire consists of 100,000 to 150,000 distinct CDR3 sequences, with about an eighth occurring once and the leading ten covering around 4.3%. This clonotype appeared many times. Antigen unknown. The CDR3 totals 17 residues. The germline CDR1 and CDR2 sequences are SGHRS and YFSETQ. The ends lost 2 bases at V and 5 bases at J; junction bases unmatched: 9. This TCR derives from a female donor with ankylosing spondylitis or in good health (not recorded which). The chain recombines TRBV5-1 with TRBJ2-1; 11 bases line up with TRBD1. The specimen sequenced was blood, either unsorted or a sorted T cell fraction (not recorded which). CDR3 nucleotides: TGCGCCAGCAGCTTCATCCCCGGGACAGGGGGACACAATGAGCAGTTCTTC. Amino acids: CASSFIPGTGGHNEQFF.